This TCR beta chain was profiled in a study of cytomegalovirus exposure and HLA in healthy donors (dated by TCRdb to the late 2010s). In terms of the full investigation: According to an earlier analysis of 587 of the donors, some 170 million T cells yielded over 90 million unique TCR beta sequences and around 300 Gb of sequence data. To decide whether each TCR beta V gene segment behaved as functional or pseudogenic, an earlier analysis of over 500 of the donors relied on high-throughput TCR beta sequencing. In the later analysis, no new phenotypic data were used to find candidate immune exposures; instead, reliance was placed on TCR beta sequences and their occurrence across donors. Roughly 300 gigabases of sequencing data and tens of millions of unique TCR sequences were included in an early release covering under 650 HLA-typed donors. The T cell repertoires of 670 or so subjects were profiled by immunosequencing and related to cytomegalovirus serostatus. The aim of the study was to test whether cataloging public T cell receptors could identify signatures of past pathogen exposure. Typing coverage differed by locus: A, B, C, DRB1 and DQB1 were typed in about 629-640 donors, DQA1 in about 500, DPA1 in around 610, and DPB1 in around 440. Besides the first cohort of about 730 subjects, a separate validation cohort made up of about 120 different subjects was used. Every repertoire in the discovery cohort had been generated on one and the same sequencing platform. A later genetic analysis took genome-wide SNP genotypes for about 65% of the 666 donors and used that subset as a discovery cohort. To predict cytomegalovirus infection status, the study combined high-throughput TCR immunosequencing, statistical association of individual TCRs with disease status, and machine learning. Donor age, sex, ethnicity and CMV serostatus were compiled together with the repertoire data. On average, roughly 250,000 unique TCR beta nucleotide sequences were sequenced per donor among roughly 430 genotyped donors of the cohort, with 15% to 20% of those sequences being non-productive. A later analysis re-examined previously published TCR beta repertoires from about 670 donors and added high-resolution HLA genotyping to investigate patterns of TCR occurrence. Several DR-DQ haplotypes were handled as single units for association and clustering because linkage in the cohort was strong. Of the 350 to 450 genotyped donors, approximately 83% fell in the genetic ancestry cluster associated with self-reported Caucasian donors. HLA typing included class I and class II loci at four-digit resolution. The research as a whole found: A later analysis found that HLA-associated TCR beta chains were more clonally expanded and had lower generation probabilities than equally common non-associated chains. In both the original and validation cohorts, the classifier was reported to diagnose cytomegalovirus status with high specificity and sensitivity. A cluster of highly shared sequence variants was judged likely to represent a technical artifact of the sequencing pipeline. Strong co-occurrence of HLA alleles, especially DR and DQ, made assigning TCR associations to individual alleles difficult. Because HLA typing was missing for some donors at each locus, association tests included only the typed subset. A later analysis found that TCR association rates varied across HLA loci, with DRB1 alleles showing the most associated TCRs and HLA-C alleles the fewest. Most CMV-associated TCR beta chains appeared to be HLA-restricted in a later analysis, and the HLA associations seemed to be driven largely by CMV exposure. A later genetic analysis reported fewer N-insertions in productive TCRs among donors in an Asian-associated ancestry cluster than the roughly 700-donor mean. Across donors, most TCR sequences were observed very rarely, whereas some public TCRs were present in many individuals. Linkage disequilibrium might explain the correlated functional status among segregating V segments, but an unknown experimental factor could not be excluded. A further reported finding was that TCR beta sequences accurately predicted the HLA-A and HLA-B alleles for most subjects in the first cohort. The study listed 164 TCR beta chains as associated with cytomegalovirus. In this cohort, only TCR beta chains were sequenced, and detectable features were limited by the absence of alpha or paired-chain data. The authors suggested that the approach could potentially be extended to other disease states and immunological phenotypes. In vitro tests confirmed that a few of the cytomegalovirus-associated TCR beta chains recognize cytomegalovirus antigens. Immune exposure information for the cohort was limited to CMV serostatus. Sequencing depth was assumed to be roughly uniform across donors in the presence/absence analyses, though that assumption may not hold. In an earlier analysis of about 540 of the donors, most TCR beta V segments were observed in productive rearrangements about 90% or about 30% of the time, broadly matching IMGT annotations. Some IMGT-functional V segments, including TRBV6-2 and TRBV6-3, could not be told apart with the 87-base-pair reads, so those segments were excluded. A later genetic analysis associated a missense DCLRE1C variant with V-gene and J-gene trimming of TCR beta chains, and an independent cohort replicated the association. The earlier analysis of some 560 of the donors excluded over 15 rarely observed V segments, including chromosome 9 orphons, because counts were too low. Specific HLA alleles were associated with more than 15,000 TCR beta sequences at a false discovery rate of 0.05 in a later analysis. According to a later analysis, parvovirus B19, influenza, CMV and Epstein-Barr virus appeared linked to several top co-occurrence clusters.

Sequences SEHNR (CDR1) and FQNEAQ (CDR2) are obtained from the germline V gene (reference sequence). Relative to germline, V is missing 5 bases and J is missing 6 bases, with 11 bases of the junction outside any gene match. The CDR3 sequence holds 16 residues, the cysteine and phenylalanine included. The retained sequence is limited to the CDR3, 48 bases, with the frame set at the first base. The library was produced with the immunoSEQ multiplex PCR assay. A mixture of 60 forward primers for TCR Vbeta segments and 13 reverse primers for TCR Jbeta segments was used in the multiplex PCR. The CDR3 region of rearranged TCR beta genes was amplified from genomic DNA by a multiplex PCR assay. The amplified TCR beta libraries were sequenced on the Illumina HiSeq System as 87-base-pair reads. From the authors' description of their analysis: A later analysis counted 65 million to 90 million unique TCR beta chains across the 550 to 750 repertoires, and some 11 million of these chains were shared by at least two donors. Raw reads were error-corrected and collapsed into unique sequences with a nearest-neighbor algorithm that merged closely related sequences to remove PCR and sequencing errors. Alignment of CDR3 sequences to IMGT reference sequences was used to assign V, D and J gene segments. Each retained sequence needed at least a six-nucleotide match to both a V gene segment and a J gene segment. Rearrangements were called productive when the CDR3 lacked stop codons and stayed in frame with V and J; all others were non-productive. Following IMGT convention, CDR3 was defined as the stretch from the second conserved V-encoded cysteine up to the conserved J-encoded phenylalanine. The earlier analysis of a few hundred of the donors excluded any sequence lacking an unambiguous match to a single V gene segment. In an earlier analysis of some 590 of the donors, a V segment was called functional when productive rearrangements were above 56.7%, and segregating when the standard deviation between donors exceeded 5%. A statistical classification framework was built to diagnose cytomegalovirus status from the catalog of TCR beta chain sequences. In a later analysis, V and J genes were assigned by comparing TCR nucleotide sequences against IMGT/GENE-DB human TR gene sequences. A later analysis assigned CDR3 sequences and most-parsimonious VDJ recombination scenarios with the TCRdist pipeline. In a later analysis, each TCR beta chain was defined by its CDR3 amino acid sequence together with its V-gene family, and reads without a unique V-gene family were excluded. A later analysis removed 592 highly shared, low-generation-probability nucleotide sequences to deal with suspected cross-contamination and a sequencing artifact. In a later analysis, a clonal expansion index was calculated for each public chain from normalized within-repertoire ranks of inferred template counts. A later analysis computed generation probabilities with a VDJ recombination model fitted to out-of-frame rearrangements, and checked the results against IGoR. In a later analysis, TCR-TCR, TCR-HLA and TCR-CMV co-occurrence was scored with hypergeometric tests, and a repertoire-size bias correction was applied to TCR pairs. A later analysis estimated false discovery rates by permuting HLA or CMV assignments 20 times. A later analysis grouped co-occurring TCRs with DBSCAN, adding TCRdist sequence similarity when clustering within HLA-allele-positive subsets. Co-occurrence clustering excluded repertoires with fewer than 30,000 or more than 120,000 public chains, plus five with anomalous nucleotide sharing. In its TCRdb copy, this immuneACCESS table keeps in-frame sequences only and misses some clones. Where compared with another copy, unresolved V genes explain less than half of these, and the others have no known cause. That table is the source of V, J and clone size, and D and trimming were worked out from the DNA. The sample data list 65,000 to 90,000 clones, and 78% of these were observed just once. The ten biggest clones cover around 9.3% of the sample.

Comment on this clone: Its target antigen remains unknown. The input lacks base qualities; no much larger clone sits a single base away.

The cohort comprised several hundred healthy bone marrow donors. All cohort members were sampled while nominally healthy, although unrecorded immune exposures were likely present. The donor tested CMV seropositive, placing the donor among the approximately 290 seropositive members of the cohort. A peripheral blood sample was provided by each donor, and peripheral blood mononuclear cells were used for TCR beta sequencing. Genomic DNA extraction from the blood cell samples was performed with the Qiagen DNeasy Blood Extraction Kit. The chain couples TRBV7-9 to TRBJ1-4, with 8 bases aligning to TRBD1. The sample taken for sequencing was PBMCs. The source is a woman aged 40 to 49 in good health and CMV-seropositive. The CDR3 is CASSLDMTGADEKLFF. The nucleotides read TGTGCCAGCAGCCTAGACATGACAGGGGCGGATGAAAAACTGTTTTTT.